This entry features one TCR beta chain sequence. The data belong to a study of lymphopenia after photon versus proton radiotherapy. The V gene lost 4 bases and the J gene lost 7 bases, with 29 bases spanning the gap. Germline V gene sequence: CDR1 SGHTA, CDR2 FQGNSA. The CDR3 is made up of 18 amino acids. Using immunoSEQ multiplex PCR, the repertoire was profiled, and TCRdb retains in-frame clones only, with some absent. Counted here are some 25,000 clones, around 83% occurring once; the ten biggest clones make up roughly 5.2%. This chain connects TRBV7-2 to TRBJ2-7; D may be TRBD1 (9 bases). This TCR derives from a man between 25 and 39 years old with gastric cancer. The starting material was peripheral blood, obtained from a patient treated with photon-based radiotherapy. The CDR3 DNA sequence: TGTGCCAGCAGCTCATTCGTTGGGACAGGGACTGCGGGAGGAGAGCAGTACTTC. Translation gives CASSSFVGTGTAGGEQYF.